One sample yielded the 10 T cell receptor beta chains listed below, sequenced in a study of T cells in localized non-small cell lung cancer. The data were produced by immunoSEQ multiplex PCR, yet TCRdb's version contains in-frame clones alone and is incomplete. The sample consists of more than 25,000 clones, 75% to 85% of them appearing once. Sequenced here: peripheral blood, sampled before any cancer treatment. These receptors came from a woman aged 35 to 69 with stage I lung adenocarcinoma.

The chain has TRBV20-1 and TRBJ2-2; D gene uncertain. Germline-derived CDR1 and CDR2 are DFQATT and SNEGSKA (reference sequence). V was pared by 6 bases and J by 6 bases, with 8 bases between. The CDR3 is 11 amino acids. The CDR3 protein is CSAPSAGELFF. The CDR3 coding sequence is TGCAGTGCCCCCTCTGCCGGGGAGCTGTTTTTT.

The chain has TRBV4-3 and TRBJ2-6, with a weak D call TRBD2 (5 bases). This CDR3 is 16 amino acids long. V gave up 0 bases and J gave up 3 bases, with 9 bases separating them. Germline V lookup: CDR1 LGHNA, CDR2 YSLEER. DNA of the CDR3: TGCGCCAGCAGCCAAGATAGCGCTGTTGGGGCCAACGTCCTGACTTTC. It encodes CASSQDSAVGANVLTF.

The genes are TRBV2 and TRBJ1-5; maybe TRBD1 (5 bases). This CDR3 contains 18 residues. Germline CDR1 reads SNHLY; CDR2 reads FYNNEI. Trimming took 7 bases from V and 4 from J, leaving 26 bases between them. The CDR3 sequence: CASTRGGSKRVGNQPQHF. The CDR3 DNA reads TGTGCCAGCACAAGGGGCGGGTCCAAAAGGGTTGGTAATCAGCCCCAGCATTTT.

J is TRBJ1-2 and V is TRBV5-1; D is unresolved. Germline V gene sequence: CDR1 SGHRS, CDR2 YFSETQ. This CDR3 has 15 amino acids. Trimming shortened V by 4 bases and J by 4 bases, and 17 bases separated the two germline ends. The CDR3 DNA sequence: TGCGCCAGCAGCCCGAGCCGATCAGCAGGCTATGGCTACACCTTC. Translating gives CASSPSRSAGYGYTF.

The chain links TRBV9 to TRBJ2-7, with D possibly being TRBD2 (6 bases). V was clipped by 4 bases and J by 5 bases, with 16 bases between them. The CDR3 totals 14 residues. Germline assignment: CDR1 SGDLS and CDR2 YYNGEE. CDR3 nucleotides: TGTGCCAGCAGCCCGAGGACCGGCGGGGACGAGCAGTACTTC. This codes for CASSPRTGGDEQYF.

The chain uses TRBV5-1 and TRBJ2-3; possible D gene TRBD1, 6 bases. Trimming removed 4 bases from V and 0 bases from J, with 12 bases in between. The CDR3 runs to 15 residues. Germline V lookup: CDR1 SGHRS, CDR2 YFSETQ. The CDR3 reads CASSDAQGSTDTQYF. CDR3 nucleotide sequence: TGCGCCAGCAGCGACGCACAGGGAAGCACAGATACGCAGTATTTT.

The rearrangement joins TRBV5-1 to TRBJ2-3, with 12 nucleotides matching TRBD2. J gave up 4 bases and V 0 bases, and 3 bases lay outside the gene matches. Germline CDR1 reads SGHRS; CDR2 reads YFSETQ. The length of the CDR3 is 16 residues. The CDR3 here is CASSLGTSGVADTQYF. The CDR3 nucleotides read TGCGCCAGCAGCTTGGGGACTAGCGGGGTAGCAGATACGCAGTATTTT.

The CDR3: CASSLSRETQYF. In DNA, the CDR3 is TGTGCCAGCAGCTTGTCCCGAGAGACCCAGTACTTC. The V call is TRBV7-2, the J call TRBJ2-5; D uncertain. Germline-derived CDR1 and CDR2 are SGHTA and FQGNSA. This CDR3 region has 12 residues. Between the trimmed V and J ends, which lost 3 bases and 4 bases, there was a span of 6 bases.

J is TRBJ2-3 and V is TRBV7-9; D remains unclear. Germline CDR1 reads SEHNR; CDR2 reads FQNEAQ (reference sequence). The CDR3 spans 11 residues. Trimming cost V 5 bases and J 7 bases, with 7 bases left between them. The CDR3: CASSESHTQYF. The CDR3 region has the DNA TGTGCCAGCAGCGAGAGTCATACGCAGTATTTT.

The DNA of the CDR3 is TGTGCCAGTAGGGCTAACACTGAAGCTTTCTTT. Its translation is CASRANTEAFF. The chain couples TRBV19 to TRBJ1-1; the D is unclear. Germline V gives CDR1 LNHDA, CDR2 SQIVND (reference sequence). The V gene lost 6 bases and the J gene lost 2 bases, with 4 bases spanning the gap. The CDR3 runs to 11 residues.